This TCR beta chain emerged from a study of blood T cell repertoires in COVID-19. The data were produced by immunoSEQ multiplex PCR, yet TCRdb's version contains in-frame clones alone and is incomplete. The top ten clones hold 7% to 10% of a sample with 110,000 to 150,000 clones, about 80% of them seen once. CDR3 length: 16 residues. CDR1 is SEHNR, CDR2 FQNEAQ, per germline (reference sequence). V was pared by 1 base and J by 6 bases, with 7 bases of the junction left unmatched. The genes are TRBV7-9 and TRBJ2-1; 9 bases map to TRBD2. The sequenced sample consisted of PBMCs or T cells enriched from blood (not recorded which). This clonotype originated in a man between 45 and 60 years old who had recovered from COVID-19. As DNA, the CDR3 is TGTGCCAGCAGCTTAGTTTCTAGCGGGGCCCCCAATGAGCAGTTCTTC. Protein product: CASSLVSSGAPNEQFF.